This is a list of T cell receptor beta chains from one sample in a study of early T cells in non-severe SARS-CoV-2 infection. In TCRdb, the 5' RACE reads were re-called with MiXCR into one record per CDR3 protein. The sample holds tens of thousands of distinct CDR3 sequences; 5% to 6.5% are singletons and the top ten take 30% to 35%. Here the sequenced sample was whole blood, taken at baseline. The receptors come from an adult who was a healthcare worker with PCR-confirmed SARS-CoV-2 infection or an uninfected control (not recorded which). Both conserved end residues are part of each CDR3. The order of the fields is CDR3 protein, V gene, J gene, D gene, clone size, CDR3 length. A D gene is named only where the DNA matches it firmly. A row's size may be missing; if present it is once, few, many or a size class.

CDR3 protein: CSAQGLAGNEQFF
V gene: TRBV20-1
J gene: TRBJ2-1
D gene: TRBD2
clone size: many
CDR3 length: 13

CDR3 protein: CASSIGYSMNTEAFF
V gene: TRBV19
J gene: TRBJ1-1
D gene: .
clone size: many
CDR3 length: 15

CDR3 protein: CAISERQEHIQYF
V gene: TRBV10-3
J gene: TRBJ2-4
D gene: .
clone size: many
CDR3 length: 13

CDR3 protein: CASSAGLAVSEQFF
V gene: TRBV12-3/TRBV12-4
J gene: TRBJ2-1
D gene: TRBD2
clone size: many
CDR3 length: 14

CDR3 protein: CASSESSPGQWAYF
V gene: TRBV25-1
J gene: TRBJ2-3
D gene: TRBD1
clone size: many
CDR3 length: 14

CDR3 protein: CASSADHTDTQYF
V gene: TRBV11-2
J gene: TRBJ2-3
D gene: .
clone size: many
CDR3 length: 13

CDR3 protein: CASSFQGSTGELFF
V gene: TRBV12-3/TRBV12-4
J gene: TRBJ2-2
D gene: .
clone size: many
CDR3 length: 14

CDR3 protein: CASSQQGSSYEQYF
V gene: TRBV3-1
J gene: TRBJ2-7
D gene: .
clone size: many
CDR3 length: 14

CDR3 protein: CASRDNLAKNIQYF
V gene: TRBV10-2
J gene: TRBJ2-4
D gene: .
clone size: many
CDR3 length: 14

CDR3 protein: CASSLTTGPYNEQFF
V gene: TRBV7-2
J gene: TRBJ2-1
D gene: .
clone size: many
CDR3 length: 15

CDR3 protein: CASSSGLGVGEQFF
V gene: TRBV6-5
J gene: TRBJ2-1
D gene: .
clone size: many
CDR3 length: 14

CDR3 protein: CSARDRRAGETQYF
V gene: TRBV20-1
J gene: TRBJ2-5
D gene: .
clone size: many
CDR3 length: 14

CDR3 protein: CASSWGPLAGETGEQYF
V gene: TRBV5-1
J gene: TRBJ2-7
D gene: TRBD2
clone size: .
CDR3 length: 17

CDR3 protein: CASSSRTSGSYNEQFF
V gene: TRBV11-3
J gene: TRBJ2-1
D gene: TRBD2
clone size: many
CDR3 length: 16

CDR3 protein: CASTLDRGRTEAFF
V gene: TRBV28
J gene: TRBJ1-1
D gene: TRBD1
clone size: many
CDR3 length: 14

CDR3 protein: CASSLDRARTGELFF
V gene: TRBV12-3/TRBV12-4
J gene: TRBJ2-2
D gene: .
clone size: many
CDR3 length: 15

CDR3 protein: CASSLDRAANTGELFF
V gene: TRBV7-3
J gene: TRBJ2-2
D gene: TRBD1
clone size: .
CDR3 length: 16

CDR3 protein: CAWRSGGAGETQYF
V gene: TRBV30
J gene: TRBJ2-5
D gene: TRBD2
clone size: many
CDR3 length: 14

CDR3 protein: CAIGERGETQYF
V gene: TRBV10-3
J gene: TRBJ2-5
D gene: TRBD2
clone size: many
CDR3 length: 12